The T cell receptor beta chain described here comes from a study of cytomegalovirus exposure and HLA in healthy donors (dated by TCRdb to the late 2010s). In terms of the full investigation: An earlier analysis of more than 550 of the donors reported about 260 Gb of sequence data and 117 million unique TCR beta sequences obtained from some 200 million T cells. An early release that covered some 630 HLA-typed donors contained approximately 300 gigabases of sequencing data and 85 million to 100 million unique TCR sequences. The genetic ancestry cluster associated with self-reported Caucasian donors included around 76% of the approximately 410 genotyped donors. The study aimed to test whether cataloging public T cell receptors could reveal signatures of past pathogen exposure. The T cell repertoires of around 670 subjects were profiled by immunosequencing and related to cytomegalovirus serostatus. In addition to the first cohort of 666 subjects, a separate validation cohort of approximately 130 different subjects was used. To predict cytomegalovirus infection status, the study combined high-throughput TCR immunosequencing, statistical association of individual TCRs with disease status, and machine learning. A later analysis re-examined previously published TCR beta repertoires from several hundred donors and added high-resolution HLA genotyping to investigate patterns of TCR occurrence. Rather than using new phenotypic data, the later analysis identified candidate immune exposures from TCR beta sequences and from how often those sequences occurred across donors. To decide whether each TCR beta V gene segment behaved as functional or pseudogenic, an earlier analysis of approximately 620 of the donors relied on high-throughput TCR beta sequencing. Donor age, sex, ethnicity and CMV serostatus were compiled alongside the repertoire data. Genome-wide SNP genotypes for about 65% of the 666 donors were used in a later genetic analysis, which treated that subset as a discovery cohort. Every discovery cohort repertoire had been produced on one sequencing platform. Class I and class II HLA loci were covered by the typing at four-digit resolution. Typing coverage differed by locus: A, B, C, DRB1 and DQB1 were typed in about 629-640 donors, DQA1 in 500 to 550, DPA1 in around 600, and DPB1 in just under 490. Several DR-DQ haplotypes were handled as single units for association and clustering because linkage in the cohort was strong. Among about 400 genotyped donors of the cohort, an average of roughly 230,000 unique TCR beta nucleotide sequences was sequenced per donor, of which 15% to 20% were non-productive.

The cohort consisted of 650 to 850 healthy bone marrow donors. At the time of sampling, all cohort members were nominally healthy, though unrecorded immune exposures were likely present. The donor was CMV seronegative and belonged to the group of around 400 seronegative cohort members. A peripheral blood sample was provided by each donor, and peripheral blood mononuclear cells were used for TCR beta sequencing. The Qiagen DNeasy Blood Extraction Kit was used to extract genomic DNA from the blood cell samples. General conclusions and limits of the study: For the cohort, immune exposure information was limited to CMV serostatus. In a later analysis, HLA-associated TCR beta chains showed more clonal expansion and lower generation probabilities than non-associated chains that were equally common. In a later analysis, several top co-occurrence clusters were reported to appear linked to parvovirus B19, influenza, CMV and Epstein-Barr virus. A few of the identified cytomegalovirus-associated TCR beta chains were confirmed in vitro to be specific for cytomegalovirus antigens. It was suggested by the authors that the approach could potentially be generalized to other disease states and immunological phenotypes. Only TCR beta chains were sequenced in this cohort, and the absence of alpha or paired-chain data limited detectable features. A later genetic analysis reported fewer N-insertions in productive TCRs among donors in an Asian-associated ancestry cluster than the roughly 700-donor mean. In an earlier analysis of about 600 of the donors, most TCR beta V segments appeared in productive rearrangements about 90% or about 30% of the time, broadly matching IMGT annotations. A later genetic analysis associated a missense DCLRE1C variant with V-gene and J-gene trimming of TCR beta chains, and an independent cohort replicated the association. Presence/absence analyses assumed roughly uniform sequencing depth across donors, an assumption that may not hold. According to a later analysis, TCR association rates differed among HLA loci, with DRB1 alleles showing the most associated TCRs and HLA-C alleles showing the fewest. A later analysis associated 15,000 to 20,000 TCR beta sequences with specific HLA alleles at a false discovery rate of 0.05. A further reported finding was that TCR beta sequences accurately predicted the HLA-A and HLA-B alleles for most subjects in the first cohort. When HLA alleles, especially DR and DQ, strongly co-occurred, TCR associations were difficult to assign to individual alleles. Because some donors lacked HLA typing at each locus, the association tests relied only on the typed subset. According to a later analysis, most CMV-associated TCR beta chains appeared to be HLA-restricted, and the HLA associations seemed to be driven largely by CMV exposure. The earlier analysis of fewer than 750 of the donors excluded 15 to 20 rarely observed V segments, including chromosome 9 orphons, because counts were too low. The classifier was reported to diagnose cytomegalovirus status with high specificity and sensitivity in both the original and validation cohorts. Correlated functional status among segregating V segments might be attributable to linkage disequilibrium, but an unknown experimental factor could not be ruled out. A total of about 180 TCR beta chains were listed by the study as associated with cytomegalovirus. Most TCR sequences were seen in very few donors, while some public TCRs were found in many individuals. Some IMGT-functional V segments, including TRBV6-2 and TRBV6-3, could not be distinguished by the 87-base-pair reads and were therefore excluded. A cluster of highly shared sequence variants was judged likely to represent a technical artifact of the sequencing pipeline.

There are 14 amino acids in the CDR3, from cysteine to phenylalanine inclusive. The DNA shown is the 42-base CDR3, in frame from base 1. According to the germline V gene, CDR1 reads MGHRA and CDR2 reads YSYEKL. Trimming removed 5 bases from V and 5 bases from J, leaving 12 bases between the germline ends. Remarks on this clone: Its antigen remains unidentified. Base qualities are missing; no much larger clone stands one base away.

The library relied on the immunoSEQ multiplex PCR assay. For the multiplex PCR, a mixture combining 60 forward primers for TCR Vbeta segments and 13 reverse primers for TCR Jbeta segments was used. The CDR3 region of rearranged TCR beta genes was amplified from genomic DNA by a multiplex PCR assay. Amplified TCR beta libraries were sequenced as 87-base-pair reads on the Illumina HiSeq System. In the paper's pipeline: A later analysis tallied tens of millions of unique TCR beta chains across the 660 or so repertoires, and about 10 million of those chains were shared by two or more donors. Raw reads were error-corrected and collapsed into unique sequences by a nearest-neighbor algorithm in which closely related sequences were merged to remove PCR and sequencing errors. To assign V, D and J gene segments, CDR3 sequences were aligned to IMGT reference sequences. For a sequence to be retained, a match of at least six nucleotides to both a V gene segment and a J gene segment was required. Rearrangements were classified as productive when the CDR3 lacked stop codons and remained in frame with V and J, and all other rearrangements were classified as non-productive. CDR3 was defined by IMGT convention, running from the second conserved V-encoded cysteine to the conserved J-encoded phenylalanine. The earlier analysis of fewer than 700 of the donors excluded sequences that lacked an unambiguous match to a single V gene segment. An earlier analysis of 550 to 650 of the donors classified V segments as functional when productive rearrangements were above 56.7% and as segregating when the standard deviation between donors was above 5%. A statistical classification framework was built to diagnose cytomegalovirus status from the catalog of TCR beta chain sequences. In a later analysis, TCR nucleotide sequences were compared against IMGT/GENE-DB human TR gene sequences so that V and J genes could be assigned. A later analysis assigned CDR3 sequences and most-parsimonious VDJ recombination scenarios with the TCRdist pipeline. A later analysis defined each TCR beta chain by its CDR3 amino acid sequence plus V-gene family, and excluded reads lacking a unique V-gene family. As a way to deal with suspected cross-contamination and a sequencing artifact, a later analysis dropped 450 to 600 nucleotide sequences that were highly shared and had low generation probability. A later analysis calculated a clonal expansion index for each public chain from normalized within-repertoire ranks of inferred template counts. Generation probabilities in a later analysis came from a VDJ recombination model fitted to out-of-frame rearrangements, and those results were checked against IGoR. In a later analysis, hypergeometric tests were used to score TCR-TCR, TCR-HLA and TCR-CMV co-occurrence, with a repertoire-size bias correction applied to TCR pairs. In a later analysis, false discovery rates were estimated by permuting HLA or CMV assignments 20 times. In a later analysis, co-occurring TCRs were grouped with DBSCAN, and TCRdist sequence similarity was added when clustering was performed within HLA-allele-positive subsets. Repertoires with fewer than 30,000 or more than 120,000 public chains were left out of co-occurrence clustering, as were a handful of repertoires with anomalous nucleotide sharing. Not all clones reach the TCRdb copy of this immuneACCESS table, which keeps in-frame sequences only. Checked studies attribute under half of the gap to unresolved V genes and leave the rest unexplained. V and J calls and clone size are as listed in that table; D and trimming were resolved from the DNA. Counted in this sample were roughly 150,000 clones; roughly 70% of them appeared once. 3.1% of the sample is held by the ten biggest clonotypes.

The sequenced material came from PBMCs. The sequence was obtained from a male donor in good health and CMV-seronegative. Here the chain combines TRBV4-1 and TRBJ2-2; the D region possibly corresponds to TRBD2 (6 bases align). This receptor has the CDR3 CASSVRRVTGELFF. The DNA reads TGCGCCAGCAGCGTGAGGAGGGTTACCGGGGAGCTGTTTTTT.